This T cell receptor (beta chain) was obtained from a study of T cells expressing NK-cell markers. 5'RACE template switching built TCR beta cDNA with unique molecular identifiers. TCRdb re-called the 5' RACE reads; one entry per CDR3 protein, DNA not given. Its listing shows 300,000 to 450,000 distinct CDR3 sequences. The sample comprised blood T cells: a sorted CD56 or NKG2C T cell subset, CD4+ or CD8+ T cells, or bulk PBMC T cells (not recorded which). This clonotype was obtained from a man aged 18 to 69 in good health.

CDR3 region: CSGWDRGNEQYF. The V call is TRBV29-1, the J call TRBJ2-7; TCRdb designates TRBD1, a call that cannot be tested without DNA. Germline V CDR1 and CDR2: SQVTM, ANQGSEA. The CDR3 length is 12 residues.